The source of this TCR beta chain is a study of shared clonotypes between healthy human individuals. This CDR3 is built from 12 residues. In germline, CDR1 is KGHSH, CDR2 LQKENI. Trimming took off 3 bases at V and 0 bases at J, with 2 bases between the two ends. Healthy HIV-negative adults with no recent acute infections or vaccinations were recruited as donors. As concerns this clone: Other DNA variants within this sample encode the same CDR3.

Profiling relied on immunoSEQ multiplex PCR, and the TCRdb table lists in-frame clones only, not all of them. The repertoire has roughly 500,000 clones, more than 65% of them found once; the top ten carry over 10%. Sequencing was carried out using PBMCs. The receptor was isolated from a woman aged 40 to 55 in good health. Some clones in this sample may be carry-over from other donors' samples. The chain joins TRBV18 to TRBJ2-5; D remains ambiguous. The CDR3 nucleotides read TGTGCCAGCTCACCGTACCAAGAGACCCAGTACTTC. Residues: CASSPYQETQYF.